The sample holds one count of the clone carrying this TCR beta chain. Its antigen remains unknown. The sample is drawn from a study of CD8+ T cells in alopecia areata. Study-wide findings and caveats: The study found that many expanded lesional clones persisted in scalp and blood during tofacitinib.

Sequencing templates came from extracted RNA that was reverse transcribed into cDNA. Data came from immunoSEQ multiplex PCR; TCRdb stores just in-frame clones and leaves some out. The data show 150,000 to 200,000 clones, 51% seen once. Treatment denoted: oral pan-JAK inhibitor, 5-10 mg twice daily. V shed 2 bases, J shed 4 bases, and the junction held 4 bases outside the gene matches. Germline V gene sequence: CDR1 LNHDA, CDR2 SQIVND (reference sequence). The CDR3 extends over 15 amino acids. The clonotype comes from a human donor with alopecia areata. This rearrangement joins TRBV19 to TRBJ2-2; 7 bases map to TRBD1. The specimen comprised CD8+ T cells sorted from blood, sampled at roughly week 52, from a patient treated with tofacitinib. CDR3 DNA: TGTGCCAGTAGTATACCACGACAGGGCACCGGGGAGCTGTTTTTT. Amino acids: CASSIPRQGTGELFF.